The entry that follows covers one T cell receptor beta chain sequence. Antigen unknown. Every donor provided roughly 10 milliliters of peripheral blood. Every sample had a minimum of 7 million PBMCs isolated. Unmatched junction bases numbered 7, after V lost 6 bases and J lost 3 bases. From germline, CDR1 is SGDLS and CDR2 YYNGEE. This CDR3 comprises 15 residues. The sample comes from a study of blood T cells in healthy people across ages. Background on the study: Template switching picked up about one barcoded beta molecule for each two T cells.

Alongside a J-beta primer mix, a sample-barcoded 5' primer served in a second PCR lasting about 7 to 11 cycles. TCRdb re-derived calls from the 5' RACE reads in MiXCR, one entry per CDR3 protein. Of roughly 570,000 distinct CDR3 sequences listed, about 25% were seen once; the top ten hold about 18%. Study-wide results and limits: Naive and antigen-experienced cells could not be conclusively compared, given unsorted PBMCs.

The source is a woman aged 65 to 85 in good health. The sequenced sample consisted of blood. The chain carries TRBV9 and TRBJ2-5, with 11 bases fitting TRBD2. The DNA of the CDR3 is TGTGCCAGCATATGCCCGGGACTAGCGGAAGAGACCCAGTACTTC. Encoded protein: CASICPGLAEETQYF.